This record covers a single T cell receptor beta chain. Its antigen remains unknown. The data were produced by immunoSEQ multiplex PCR, yet TCRdb's version contains in-frame clones alone and is incomplete. The sample holds about 120,000 clones, approximately 91% seen once. This sample is part of a study of T cell responses to AZD1222 COVID-19 vaccine. Overall study results and limits: Females outnumbered males among donors, who were mostly white British; clonal diversity was possibly underestimated. Variant regions that are unmutated are reportedly the target of nearly half of spike-specific TCRs. Spike-specific TCR breadth and depth were elevated following two AZD1222 doses.

Unmatched junction bases numbered 12, after V lost 8 bases and J lost 8 bases. Germline V gene lookup returns CDR1 SGHNT and CDR2 YENEEA. The CDR3 has 15 amino acids. The clonotype was recovered from an adult in good health. Here the sequenced sample was peripheral blood, taken on day 0 of AZD1222 vaccination. This sequence joins TRBV11-3 and TRBJ2-1; 10 positions agree with TRBD2. The CDR3 DNA follows: TGTGCCAGCGCACTGTACGGGACTAGCGACGATGAGCAGTTCTTC. Translated, it gives CASALYGTSDDEQFF. The whole variable domain, filled in from reference TRBV11-3 and TRBJ2-1, reads EAGVVQSPRYKIIEKKQPVAFWCNPISGHNTLYWYLQNLGQGPELLIRYENEEAVDDSQLPKDRFSAERLKGVDSTLKIQPAELGDSAVYLCASALYGTSDDEQFFGPGTRLTVL.